This TCR beta chain was retrieved from a study of blood T cell repertoires in COVID-19. Background on the study: The samples span acute and convalescent COVID-19 from the United States, Italy and Spain. Sample material is recorded as cDNA or gDNA derived from T cells, B-cell-depleted T cells, or PBMCs.

The CDR3 covers 18 residues. Per the germline V gene, CDR1 is MGHRA and CDR2 is YSYEKL. With 0 bases removed from V and 4 bases from J, the gap between germline ends came to 16 bases. Assay used: immunoSEQ multiplex PCR; TCRdb lists only in-frame clones, some missing. The sample lists around 130,000 clones, roughly 80% occurring once. The TCR was taken from a human donor in a cohort sampled during active COVID-19. V is TRBV4-1 and J is TRBJ2-6; weak D call: TRBD1 (6 bases). Material: peripheral blood. CDR3 residues: CASSQDPPRGSGANVLTF. DNA of the CDR3: TGCGCCAGCAGCCAAGATCCCCCCAGGGGTTCAGGGGCCAACGTCCTGACTTTC.